This paragraph reports one T cell receptor beta chain. Its antigen is unknown. This sample stems from a study of radiation and T cells in renal cell carcinoma. Findings of the study overall: Without pretreatment biopsies, baseline tumor clonotype presence was undetermined. From baseline, blood top tumor clonotypes peaked at 2 weeks post-radiation.

Time point in this sample: blood 2 weeks post-SBRT. Treatment given: 15 Gy SBRT to primary tumor, nephrectomy 4 weeks later. The patient's renal cell carcinoma had clear cell pathology. Only in-frame clones appear in the TCRdb table, and some are missing; sequencing was by immunoSEQ multiplex PCR. The table has roughly 150,000 clones, around 90% seen once. The CDR3 sequence is 15 residues long. The V end lost 3 bases, the J end lost 0 bases, and 6 bases lay between the germline ends. Germline V gene lookup returns CDR1 KGHSH and CDR2 LQKENI. The receptor was isolated from a woman aged 50 to 60 with renal cell carcinoma. The sequencing used blood, collected from a patient whose treatment included radiotherapy and nephrectomy. The V call is TRBV18, the J call TRBJ2-6; D call uncertain. The CDR3 protein is CASSPPNSGANVLTF. DNA of the CDR3: TGTGCCAGCTCACCTCCCAACTCTGGGGCCAACGTCCTGACTTTC.